Listed here is a single T cell receptor (beta chain). These data come from a study of blood T cell repertoires in COVID-19. The J segment lost 4 bases and the V segment lost 2 bases, leaving 7 bases of the junction unmatched. Germline values: CDR1 MNHEY, CDR2 SVGEGT. The CDR3 is 17 residues long. Data came from immunoSEQ multiplex PCR; TCRdb stores just in-frame clones and leaves some out. This table has 40,000 to 50,000 clones, 70% to 90% appearing once. The sample comprised peripheral blood. This clonotype originated in a man between 60 and 70 years old with acute or convalescent COVID-19. This chain joins TRBV6-2 or TRBV6-3 and TRBJ2-3; 12 bases are a match to TRBD2. This CDR3 reads CASSYTPSGGAPDTQYF. The CDR3 nucleotides read TGTGCCAGCAGTTACACCCCTAGCGGGGGGGCACCAGATACGCAGTATTTT.